This T cell receptor (beta chain) originates from a study of molecular identifiers for immune sequencing clone quantification. Background on the study: Five portions were made in replicates from RNA of about 21,000 or 97,000 naive CD8 cells, and four underwent sequencing. Study-wide points: Identical TCR molecules sharing a barcode could underestimate highly expanded clone sizes.

This clonotype was found a few times. Its antigen remains unknown. TCRdb reanalysed the PCR reads using MiXCR and keeps one entry per CDR3 protein. The sample holds approximately 630,000 distinct CDR3 sequences, less than 30% seen once. When naive CD8 T cells were sorted, they were gated as CD8+CD4-CCR7+CD45RA+. Specimen: naive CD8+ T cells from blood, with Jurkat cell RNA spiked in. Subset indicated: FACS-sorted CD8+CD4-CCR7+CD45RA+ naive T cells. This receptor was taken from a human donor in good health. Some libraries in this study had Jurkat cell RNA spiked in.

The CDR3 sequence is CASSPSLNQPQHF. The CDR3 DNA is TGTGCCAGTAGTCCGAGTCTTAATCAGCCCCAGCATTTT. V and J are TRBV19 and TRBJ1-5, with D uncertain. V dropped 5 bases and J dropped 4 bases, with 9 bases sitting between them. This CDR3 has 13 amino acids. CDR1 and CDR2 (germline): LNHDA, SQIVND (reference sequence).